This is a list of T cell receptor beta chains from one sample in a study of monozygotic twins with inflammatory bowel disease. TCRdb re-called the 5' RACE reads and gives one entry per CDR3 protein, without DNA. The sample's table shows fewer than 450,000 distinct CDR3 sequences. The sample consisted of blood. The receptors derive from a human donor with ulcerative colitis or Crohn's disease, or a healthy co-twin of an affected twin (not recorded which). Both conserved end residues are part of each CDR3.

J	V	CDR3
TRBJ2-6	TRBV6-1	CASRRQGERIYGANVLTF
TRBJ2-1	TRBV6-4	CASSRQAKSSYNEQFF
TRBJ1-5	TRBV9	CASSVGIGPGTGAPRSQPQHF
TRBJ1-1	TRBV6-1	CASRDPNTEAFF
TRBJ2-3	TRBV28	CASGGWGPDTQYF
TRBJ1-4	TRBV30	CAWSHLQGVNEKLFF
TRBJ2-6	TRBV29-1	CSVPTGRIVSGANVLTF
TRBJ2-2	TRBV5-1	CASSLATGQGATGELFF
TRBJ1-3	TRBV29-1	CSATDSSGNTIYF
TRBJ1-1	TRBV4-1	CASSQTGQNTEAFF
TRBJ2-5	TRBV12-3/TRBV12-4	CASSSARGSEETQYF
TRBJ1-6	TRBV12-3/TRBV12-4	CASREGVNNSPLHF
TRBJ2-5	TRBV12-3/TRBV12-4	CASSFGLAGGPSPETQYF
TRBJ2-2	TRBV5-4	CASSLDRGTGELFF
TRBJ2-5	TRBV9	CASSAGGSGGLQETQYF
TRBJ2-5	TRBV7-2	CASSLAKRVETQYF
TRBJ2-7	TRBV12-3/TRBV12-4	CASSLRGQYEQYF
TRBJ2-1	TRBV4-2	CASSQDYGWYNEQFF
TRBJ2-1	TRBV6-1	CASSLIAGGFNEQFF
TRBJ2-1	TRBV5-6	CASSPGPGNEQFF
TRBJ2-5	TRBV4-1	CASSRSKGLAGEETQYF
TRBJ1-1	TRBV7-3	CASSLRSDSLEAFF
TRBJ1-5	TRBV27	CASSLSAPNQPQHF